These 13 T cell receptor beta chains were all obtained from the same sample, sequenced in a study of early T cells in non-severe SARS-CoV-2 infection. TCRdb re-derived calls from the 5' RACE reads in MiXCR, one entry per CDR3 protein. The sample carries 55,000 to 65,000 distinct CDR3 sequences, about 10% recorded once. What was sequenced was whole blood. The receptor source for this set is an adult who was a healthcare worker with PCR-confirmed SARS-CoV-2 infection or an uninfected control (not recorded which).

The chain couples TRBV3-1 to TRBJ2-5; a weak D match, TRBD2 (5 bases). V lost 1 base and J lost 6, with 18 bases in between. The germline V gene has CDR1 LGHDT and CDR2 YNNKEL (reference sequence). The CDR3 has 16 amino acids. As DNA, the CDR3 is TGTGCCAGCAGCCAAGCTACGGGATTTGGGTTACAGACCCAGTACTTC. It translates to CASSQATGFGLQTQYF.

This clonotype was seen a few times. This sequence joins TRBV5-6 and TRBJ2-1; 11 bases agree with TRBD2. CDR1 and CDR2 (germline): SGHDT, YYEEEE. Trimming cost V 4 bases and J 3 bases; bases outside gene matches: 6. This CDR3 contains 16 residues. Written as DNA, the CDR3 is TGTGCCAGCAGCAGACTAGCGGGGCCCAACTACAATGAGCAGTTCTTC. It is translated as CASSRLAGPNYNEQFF.

This clonotype was counted between two and nine times. The CDR3 here is CASSLEAGAHEKLFF. DNA for the CDR3: TGTGCCAGCAGCTTAGAGGCGGGGGCGCATGAAAAACTGTTTTTT. The gene calls are TRBV7-2 and TRBJ1-4; tentative D call: TRBD1 (6 bases). This CDR3 spans 15 amino acids. V was shortened by 1 base and J by 6 bases, with 12 bases between the two germline ends. Germline CDR1 reads SGHTA; CDR2 reads FQGNSA.

The genes are TRBV5-4 and TRBJ2-1; D is unresolved. The CDR3 is made up of 11 amino acids. The germline V gene encodes CDR1 SGHNT and CDR2 YYREEE (reference sequence). Trimming took off 3 bases at V and 7 bases at J, with 5 bases between the two ends. CDR3 coding DNA: TGTGCCAGCAGCTACACGAATGAGCAGTTCTTC. This codes for CASSYTNEQFF.

A few counts support this clonotype. The chain has TRBV10-3 and TRBJ2-7, with 10 nucleotides matching TRBD1. This CDR3 region has 15 residues. From germline, CDR1 is ENHRY and CDR2 SYGVKD. Trimming took 3 bases from V and 5 from J; bases not matched to a gene: 7. DNA for the CDR3: TGTGCCATCAGTGAAAGGACAGGGGGAACCAACGAGCAGTACTTC. Its translation is CAISERTGGTNEQYF.

This clonotype has ten or more counts. The chain carries TRBV7-8 and TRBJ2-1; 8 bases are a match to TRBD2. The CDR3 totals 17 residues. CDR1 is SGHVS and CDR2 is FQNEAQ in the germline V gene. Unmatched junction bases numbered 12, after V lost 5 bases and J lost 3 bases. CDR3 loop: CASSLKRAGGGYNEQFF. The CDR3 coding sequence is TGTGCCAGCAGCCTAAAGCGGGCGGGAGGTGGCTACAATGAGCAGTTCTTC.

V is TRBV27 and J is TRBJ2-7; 8 nucleotides match TRBD2. Germline V gene sequence: CDR1 MNHEY, CDR2 SMNVEV (reference sequence). CDR3 size: 13 residues. V trimming: 5 bases; J trimming: 6 bases; junction bases outside the gene matches: 6. The DNA of the CDR3 is TGTGCCAGCAGTGCCGGACTAGCTATCGAGCAGTACTTC. Its translation: CASSAGLAIEQYF.

This clonotype was recorded many times. V usage is TRBV7-6 and J usage is TRBJ2-7, with D perhaps assigned TRBD1 or TRBD2 (5 bases each). The CDR3 runs 15 residues. The germline V gene encodes CDR1 SGHVS and CDR2 FNYEAQ. Trimming cost V 2 bases and J 3 bases, with 14 bases left between them. As DNA, the CDR3 is TGTGCCAGCAGCTTAAGGGCAGGGACGATCTACGAGCAGTACTTC. This codes for CASSLRAGTIYEQYF.

This clonotype has at least ten counts. This chain uses TRBV7-6 with TRBJ2-3; D gene unclear. V was shortened by 1 base and J by 0 bases, with 20 bases between the two germline ends. The CDR3 sequence is 19 residues long. CDR1 and CDR2 from the germline V gene are SGHVS and FNYEAQ. CDR3 nucleotide sequence: TGTGCCAGCAGCTTAGGCGGCGGCGGCAGAACAACTAGCACAGATACGCAGTATTTT. It codes for CASSLGGGGRTTSTDTQYF.

This clonotype showed up just a few times. This rearrangement joins TRBV7-2 to TRBJ2-7; D could derive from TRBD1 or TRBD2 (5 bases each). This CDR3 comprises 18 residues. Germline CDR1 reads SGHTA; CDR2 reads FQGNSA. V lost 3 bases, J lost 4 bases, and 25 bases lay in between. As DNA, the CDR3 is TGTGCCAGCAGCTTGTTCCTGGGAGAGGGGTTCAACCCTTACGAGCAGTACTTC. This sequence encodes CASSLFLGEGFNPYEQYF. Supplemented by reference TRBV7-2 and TRBJ2-7, the full variable domain reads GAGVSQSPSNKVTEKGKDVELRCDPISGHTALYWYRQSLGQGLEFLIYFQGNSAPDKSGLPSDRFSAERTGGSVSTLTIQRTQQEDSAVYLCASSLFLGEGFNPYEQYFGPGTRLTVT.

The rearrangement links TRBV10-1 to TRBJ2-5; 12 bases are a match to TRBD2. J gave up 4 bases and V 8 bases, and 5 bases lay outside the gene matches. There are 14 residues in the CDR3. Germline CDR1 and CDR2: WNHNN and SYGVQD (reference sequence). CDR3 bases: TGCGCCAGCGGACCGGGACTAGCGGGAGAGACCCAGTACTTC. Translated, it gives CASGPGLAGETQYF.

This clonotype has a handful of counts. J is TRBJ1-4 and V is TRBV29-1, with a tentative D call TRBD1 (6 bases). Germline V gene data show CDR1 as SQVTM and CDR2 as ANQGSEA. The length of the CDR3 is 13 residues. V lost 6 bases to trimming and J lost 6 bases, with 14 bases between them. The CDR3 is CSVKGGLDEKLFF. The CDR3 DNA reads as TGCAGCGTAAAAGGGGGGCTAGATGAAAAACTGTTTTTT.

This rearrangement joins TRBV7-2 to TRBJ2-5, with 7 bases aligning to TRBD2. The ends lost 5 bases at V and 4 bases at J; junction bases unmatched: 13. Germline V lookup: CDR1 SGHTA, CDR2 FQGNSA. This CDR3 region has 16 residues. CDR3 nucleotide sequence: TGTGCCAGCAGCCACGGGACTACTACCCATAGAGAGACCCAGTACTTC. Protein: CASSHGTTTHRETQYF. The whole variable domain, remainder taken from reference TRBV7-2 and TRBJ2-5, is GAGVSQSPSNKVTEKGKDVELRCDPISGHTALYWYRQSLGQGLEFLIYFQGNSAPDKSGLPSDRFSAERTGGSVSTLTIQRTQQEDSAVYLCASSHGTTTHRETQYFGPGTRLLVL.